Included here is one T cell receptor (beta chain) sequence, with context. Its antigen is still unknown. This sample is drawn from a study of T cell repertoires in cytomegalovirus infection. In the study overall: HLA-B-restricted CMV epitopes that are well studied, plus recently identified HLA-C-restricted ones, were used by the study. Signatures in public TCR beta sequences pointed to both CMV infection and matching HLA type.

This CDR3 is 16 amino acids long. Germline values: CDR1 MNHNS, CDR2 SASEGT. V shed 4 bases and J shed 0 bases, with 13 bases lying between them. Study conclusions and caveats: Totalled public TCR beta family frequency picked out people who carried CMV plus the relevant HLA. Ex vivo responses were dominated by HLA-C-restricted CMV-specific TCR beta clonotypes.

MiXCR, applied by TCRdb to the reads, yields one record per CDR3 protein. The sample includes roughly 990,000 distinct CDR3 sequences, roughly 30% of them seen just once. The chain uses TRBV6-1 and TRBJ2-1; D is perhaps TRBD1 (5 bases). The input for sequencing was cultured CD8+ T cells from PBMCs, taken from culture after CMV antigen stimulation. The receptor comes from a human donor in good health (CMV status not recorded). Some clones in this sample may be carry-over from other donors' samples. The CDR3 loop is CASSGPYRSSYNEQFF. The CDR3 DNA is TGTGCCAGCAGTGGTCCCTACAGGAGCTCCTACAATGAGCAGTTCTTC.